The 18 T cell receptor beta chains presented below share a single source sample, sequenced in a study of CD8+ T cells in alopecia areata. Extraction and reverse transcription of RNA yielded cDNA as the sequencing template. This table comes from immunoSEQ multiplex PCR, and its TCRdb copy is limited to in-frame clones, with some not included. Here the sample spans more than 95,000 clones, 41% being singletons. The sequencing sample was made of CD4+ T cells sorted from blood. Receptors originate from a human donor with alopecia areata.

The rearrangement links TRBV4-2 to TRBJ2-7; 11 nucleotides align to TRBD1. The V and J ends lost 2 bases and 3 bases, in that order; junction bases with no gene match: 3. CDR1 and CDR2 from the germline V gene are LGHNA and YNFKEQ. This CDR3 is 15 amino acids long. CDR3 DNA: TGTGCCAGCAGCCAAACCGGGACAGGGGGCTACGAGCAGTACTTC. Its translation: CASSQTGTGGYEQYF.

This rearrangement joins TRBV30 to TRBJ1-1; D perhaps matches TRBD1 (5 bases). The V gene lost 0 bases and the J gene lost 6 bases, with 14 bases spanning the gap. This CDR3 is built from 14 residues. Looked up from germline, CDR1 is GTSNPN and CDR2 is SVGIG (reference sequence). In nucleotides, the CDR3 is TGTGCCTGGAGTGTGGCAGGGAGATTTTCTGAAGCTTTCTTT. As protein: CAWSVAGRFSEAFF.

This chain links TRBV25-1 with TRBJ2-7, with a weak D call TRBD2 (5 bases). CDR3 length equals 15 residues. The germline V gene encodes CDR1 MGHDK and CDR2 SYGVNS. V shed 3 bases and J shed 1 base, with 13 bases lying between them. The CDR3 sequence: CASSDRRVVSYEQYF. In nucleotides, the CDR3 is TGTGCCAGCAGTGATAGGCGGGTTGTATCCTACGAGCAGTACTTC.

This clone was seen a few times. The chain links TRBV29-1 to TRBJ1-2; tentatively, D is TRBD1 (6 bases). Per germline, CDR1 SQVTM and CDR2 ANQGSEA. CDR3 length equals 11 residues. Trimming took 4 bases from V and 7 from J, leaving 10 bases between them. The CDR3 coding sequence is TGCAGCGTTGGCGGGGGCTCTGGCTACACCTTC. It specifies CSVGGGSGYTF.

DNA for the CDR3: TGTGCCAGCAGAGACCGACTAGCGGGCACAGATACGCAGTATTTT. This codes for CASRDRLAGTDTQYF. The rearrangement links TRBV6-6 to TRBJ2-3; 9 bases map to TRBD2. The CDR3 runs to 15 residues. Germline loops: CDR1 MNHNY, CDR2 SVGAGI (reference sequence). Losses at the gene ends were 6 bases for V and 1 base for J; bases not matched to a gene: 5.

V gene TRBV27 combines with J gene TRBJ2-5, with TRBD1 as a possible D gene (5 bases). Germline V gene data show CDR1 as MNHEY and CDR2 as SMNVEV (reference sequence). Trimming took off 6 bases at V and 4 bases at J, with 9 bases between the two ends. CDR3 length equals 12 residues. CDR3: CASSFRGETQYF. In DNA form, the CDR3 reads TGTGCCAGCAGCTTTAGGGGAGAGACCCAGTACTTC.

This clone was counted a few times. V is TRBV4-3 and J is TRBJ2-7; a weak D match, TRBD2 (5 bases). This CDR3 has 16 residues. Germline values: CDR1 LGHNA, CDR2 YSLEER. V dropped 1 base and J dropped 2 bases, with 15 bases sitting between them. The CDR3 region is CASSQGFERPTYEQYF. CDR3 nucleotide sequence: TGCGCCAGCAGCCAAGGTTTCGAGCGGCCTACCTACGAGCAGTACTTC.

This clone has only a few counts. The V gene is TRBV7-9, the J gene TRBJ2-7, with TRBD2 matching 10 bases. The CDR3 extends over 17 amino acids. Germline loops: CDR1 SEHNR, CDR2 FQNEAQ (reference sequence). J was trimmed by 0 bases and V by 5 bases; bases with no gene match: 10. The CDR3 reads CASSPTVGLAASYEQYF. The DNA for the CDR3 is TGTGCCAGCAGCCCTACCGTAGGACTAGCGGCCTCCTACGAGCAGTACTTC.

This clone was counted a few times. The chain uses TRBV15 and TRBJ2-3; D is ambiguous. The CDR3 has 14 amino acids. The V end lost 0 bases, the J end lost 1 base, and 5 bases lay between the germline ends. Looked up from germline, CDR1 is LNHNV and CDR2 is YYDKDF (reference sequence). CDR3 in amino acids: CATSRDPGTDTQYF. CDR3 nucleotides: TGTGCCACCAGCAGAGATCCCGGCACAGATACGCAGTATTTT.

This chain joins TRBV5-6 and TRBJ2-3, with 9 positions matching TRBD2. Germline CDR1 reads SGHDT; CDR2 reads YYEEEE. V shed 1 base and J 2 bases; nucleotides not matched to a gene: 2. The CDR3 has 15 residues. CDR3 in amino acids: CASSLLAGPTDTQYF. The CDR3 nucleotides are TGTGCCAGCAGCTTGCTAGCGGGGCCCACAGATACGCAGTATTTT.

The gene calls are TRBV5-1 and TRBJ2-7; maybe TRBD2 (5 bases). Per germline, CDR1 SGHRS and CDR2 YFSETQ. Between the trimmed V and J ends, which lost 3 bases and 4 bases, there was a span of 11 bases. This CDR3 contains 13 residues. This CDR3 reads CASSSAGRYEQYF. For the CDR3, the DNA is TGCGCCAGCAGCTCGGCGGGTCGTTACGAGCAGTACTTC.

This clone was seen only a few times. This chain connects TRBV4-2 to TRBJ2-6; 9 bases align to TRBD1. Trimming cost V 2 bases and J 4 bases; bases outside gene matches: 6. CDR1 and CDR2 from the germline V gene are LGHNA and YNFKEQ. This CDR3 is 17 amino acids long. The CDR3, as DNA: TGTGCCAGCAGCCAACCCGGGACAGGGACCGGGGCCAACGTCCTGACTTTC. The encoded protein is CASSQPGTGTGANVLTF.

This clone came up a few times. V and J are TRBV7-2 and TRBJ2-1; weak D call: TRBD2 (6 bases). Germline CDR1 SGHTA, CDR2 FQGNSA. The CDR3 loop spans 15 amino acids. The V gene lost 7 bases and the J gene lost 8 bases, with 21 bases spanning the gap. CDR3 loop: CASTRDLATFDEQFF. The CDR3, as DNA: TGTGCCAGCACACGGGACTTAGCGACGTTCGATGAGCAGTTCTTC.

This clone occurred a few times. The chain is built from TRBV29-1 and TRBJ2-3; 10 bases align to TRBD2. With V trimmed by 2 bases and J by 6 bases, 8 bases remained unmatched. Per germline, CDR1 SQVTM and CDR2 ANQGSEA. This CDR3 region has 15 residues. The CDR3, as DNA: TGCAGCGTTGAATTGAGCGGGAGGGAGTCGGATACGCAGTATTTT. Its translation is CSVELSGRESDTQYF.

The V call is TRBV4-2, the J call TRBJ2-5; TRBD2 agrees at 9 bases. The CDR3 sequence is 16 residues long. From germline, CDR1 is LGHNA and CDR2 YNFKEQ. V dropped 0 bases and J dropped 1; count of bases not matched to a gene: 3. CDR3 DNA: TGTGCCAGCAGCCAAGACCCAGCGGGGGGCCAAGAGACCCAGTACTTC. It specifies CASSQDPAGGQETQYF.

V is TRBV2 and J is TRBJ1-1; D perhaps matches TRBD1 (5 bases). The length of the CDR3 is 14 residues. CDR1 is SNHLY, CDR2 FYNNEI, per germline. V lost 3 bases to trimming and J lost 1 base, with 9 bases between them. The DNA for the CDR3 is TGTGCCAGCAGTGAGAGGGGCGGGAACACTGAAGCTTTCTTT. Its translation is CASSERGGNTEAFF.

This clone was counted only a few times. The J gene is TRBJ2-5, the V gene TRBV25-1; D is ambiguous. The germline V gene has CDR1 MGHDK and CDR2 SYGVNS. V shed 2 bases and J shed 3 bases, with 7 bases lying between them. This CDR3 region has 13 residues. CDR3 sequence: CASSEITKETQYF. CDR3 coding DNA: TGTGCCAGCAGTGAAATTACCAAAGAGACCCAGTACTTC. Supplemented by reference TRBV25-1 and TRBJ2-5, the full variable domain reads EADIYQTPRYLVIGTGKKITLECSQTMGHDKMYWYQQDPGMELHLIHYSYGVNSTEKGDLSSESTVSRIRTEHFPLTLESARPSHTSQYLCASSEITKETQYFGPGTRLLVL.

The J gene is TRBJ2-3, the V gene TRBV30, with TRBD2 identical over 8 bases. The CDR3 loop spans 15 amino acids. The V gene end was trimmed by 2 bases and the J gene end by 4 bases; junction bases not matched to a gene: 8. The V gene's germline CDR1 is GTSNPN and CDR2 SVGIG (reference sequence). The DNA of the CDR3 is TGTGCCTGGAGTCTCGGAGCGGGGGCCGCAGATACGCAGTATTTT. It is translated as CAWSLGAGAADTQYF.